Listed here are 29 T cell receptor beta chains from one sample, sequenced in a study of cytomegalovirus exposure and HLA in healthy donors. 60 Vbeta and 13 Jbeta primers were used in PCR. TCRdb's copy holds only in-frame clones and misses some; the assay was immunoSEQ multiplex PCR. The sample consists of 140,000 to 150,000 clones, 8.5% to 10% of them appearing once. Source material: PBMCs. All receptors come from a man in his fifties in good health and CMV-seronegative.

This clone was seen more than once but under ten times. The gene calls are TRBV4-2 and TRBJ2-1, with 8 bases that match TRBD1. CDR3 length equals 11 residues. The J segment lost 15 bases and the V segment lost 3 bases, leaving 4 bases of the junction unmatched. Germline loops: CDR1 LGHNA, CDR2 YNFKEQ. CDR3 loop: CASSQPGQVFF. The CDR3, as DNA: TGTGCCAGCAGCCAGCCGGGACAGGTGTTCTTC.

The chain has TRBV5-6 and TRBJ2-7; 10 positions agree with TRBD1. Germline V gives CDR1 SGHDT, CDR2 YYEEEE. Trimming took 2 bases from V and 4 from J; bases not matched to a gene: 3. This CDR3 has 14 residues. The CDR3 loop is CASSLGTGVYEQYF. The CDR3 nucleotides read TGTGCCAGCAGCTTAGGGACAGGGGTATACGAGCAGTACTTC.

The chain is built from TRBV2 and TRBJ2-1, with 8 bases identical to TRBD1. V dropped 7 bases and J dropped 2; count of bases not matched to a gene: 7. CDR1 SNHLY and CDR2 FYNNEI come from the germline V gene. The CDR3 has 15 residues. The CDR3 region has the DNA TGTGCCAGCATCCCCGGGACAGGAACCTACAATGAGCAGTTCTTC. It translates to CASIPGTGTYNEQFF.

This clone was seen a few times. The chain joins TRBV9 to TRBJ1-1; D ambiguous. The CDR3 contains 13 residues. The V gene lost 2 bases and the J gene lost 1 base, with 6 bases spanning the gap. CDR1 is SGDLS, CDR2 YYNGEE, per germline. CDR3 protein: CASSVATNTEAFF. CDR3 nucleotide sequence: TGTGCCAGCAGCGTTGCTACGAACACTGAAGCTTTCTTT.

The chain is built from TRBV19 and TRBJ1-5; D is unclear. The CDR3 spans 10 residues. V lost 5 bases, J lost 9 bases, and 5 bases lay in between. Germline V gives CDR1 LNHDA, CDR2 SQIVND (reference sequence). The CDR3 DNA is TGTGCCAGTAGTGTCCGGCCCCAGCATTTT. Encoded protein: CASSVRPQHF.

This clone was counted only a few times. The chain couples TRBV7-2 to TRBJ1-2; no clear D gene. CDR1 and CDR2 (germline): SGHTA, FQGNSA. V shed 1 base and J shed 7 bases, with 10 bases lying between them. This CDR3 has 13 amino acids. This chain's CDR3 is CASSLDSRGGYTF. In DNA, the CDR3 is TGTGCCAGCAGCTTAGACAGCCGGGGTGGCTACACCTTC.

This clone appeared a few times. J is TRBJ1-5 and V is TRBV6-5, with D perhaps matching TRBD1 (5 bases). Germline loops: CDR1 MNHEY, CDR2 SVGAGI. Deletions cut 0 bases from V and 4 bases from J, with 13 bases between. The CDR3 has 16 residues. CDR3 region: CASSYSNAGRNQPQHF. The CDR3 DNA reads TGTGCCAGCAGTTACTCGAACGCAGGGCGGAATCAGCCCCAGCATTTT.

The CDR3: CSVTGGIVYGYTF. The DNA of the CDR3 is TGCAGCGTTACAGGGGGTATCGTCTATGGCTACACCTTC. The genes are TRBV29-1 and TRBJ1-2; the match to TRBD1 covers 8 bases. The CDR3 has 13 residues. J gave up 4 bases and V 5 bases, and 6 bases lay outside the gene matches. From germline, CDR1 is SQVTM and CDR2 ANQGSEA.

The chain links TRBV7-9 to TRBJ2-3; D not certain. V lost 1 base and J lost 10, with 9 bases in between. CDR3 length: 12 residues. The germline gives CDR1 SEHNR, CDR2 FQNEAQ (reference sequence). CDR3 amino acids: CASSLEVVAQYF. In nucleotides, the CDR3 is TGTGCCAGCAGCTTAGAAGTAGTGGCGCAGTATTTT.

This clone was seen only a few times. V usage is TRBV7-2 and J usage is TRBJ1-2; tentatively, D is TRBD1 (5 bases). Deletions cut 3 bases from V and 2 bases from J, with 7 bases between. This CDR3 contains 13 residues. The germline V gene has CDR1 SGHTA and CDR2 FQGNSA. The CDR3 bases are TGTGCCAGCAGCTTCAGACAGAACTATGGCTACACCTTC. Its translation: CASSFRQNYGYTF.

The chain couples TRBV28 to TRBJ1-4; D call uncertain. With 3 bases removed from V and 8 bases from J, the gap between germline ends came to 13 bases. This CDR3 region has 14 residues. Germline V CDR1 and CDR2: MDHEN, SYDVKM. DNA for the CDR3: TGTGCCAGCAGTTTTGCATCCGGGATGGAAAAACTGTTTTTT. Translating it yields CASSFASGMEKLFF.

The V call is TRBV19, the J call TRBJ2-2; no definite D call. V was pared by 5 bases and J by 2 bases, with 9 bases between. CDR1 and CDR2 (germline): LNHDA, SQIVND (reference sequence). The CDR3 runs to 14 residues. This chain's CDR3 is CASSLGTNTGELFF. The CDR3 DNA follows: TGTGCCAGTAGTTTAGGTACTAACACCGGGGAGCTGTTTTTT.

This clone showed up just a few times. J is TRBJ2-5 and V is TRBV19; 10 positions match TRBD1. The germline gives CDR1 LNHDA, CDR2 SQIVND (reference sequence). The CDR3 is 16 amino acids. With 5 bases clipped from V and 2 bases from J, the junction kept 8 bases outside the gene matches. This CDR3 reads CASSPLGQGLQETQYF. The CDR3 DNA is TGTGCCAGTAGTCCCCTGGGACAGGGGCTACAAGAGACCCAGTACTTC.

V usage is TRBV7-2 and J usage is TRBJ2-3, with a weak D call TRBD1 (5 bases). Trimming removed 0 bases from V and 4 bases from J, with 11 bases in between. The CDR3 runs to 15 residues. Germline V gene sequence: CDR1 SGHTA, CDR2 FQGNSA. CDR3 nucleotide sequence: TGTGCCAGCAGCTTAGCGGGGCAGTATGCAGATACGCAGTATTTT. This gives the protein CASSLAGQYADTQYF.

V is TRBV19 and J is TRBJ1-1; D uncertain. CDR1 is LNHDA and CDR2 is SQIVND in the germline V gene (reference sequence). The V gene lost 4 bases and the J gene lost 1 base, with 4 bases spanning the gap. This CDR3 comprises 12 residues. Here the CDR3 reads CASSTGNTEAFF. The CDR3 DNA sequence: TGTGCCAGTAGTACGGGGAACACTGAAGCTTTCTTT.

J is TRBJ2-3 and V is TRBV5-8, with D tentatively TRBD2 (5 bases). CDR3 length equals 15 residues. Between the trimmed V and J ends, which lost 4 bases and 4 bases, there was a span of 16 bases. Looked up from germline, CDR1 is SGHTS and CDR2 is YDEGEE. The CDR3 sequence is CASSVGGSTADTQYF. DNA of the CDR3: TGTGCCAGCAGCGTAGGCGGGTCAACCGCAGATACGCAGTATTTT.

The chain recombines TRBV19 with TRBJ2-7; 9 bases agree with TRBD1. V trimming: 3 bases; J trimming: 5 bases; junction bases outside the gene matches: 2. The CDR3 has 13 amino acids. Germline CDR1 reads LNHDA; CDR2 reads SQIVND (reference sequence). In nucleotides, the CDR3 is TGTGCCAGTAGTATTGGGACAGGGCACGAGCAGTACTTC. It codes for CASSIGTGHEQYF.

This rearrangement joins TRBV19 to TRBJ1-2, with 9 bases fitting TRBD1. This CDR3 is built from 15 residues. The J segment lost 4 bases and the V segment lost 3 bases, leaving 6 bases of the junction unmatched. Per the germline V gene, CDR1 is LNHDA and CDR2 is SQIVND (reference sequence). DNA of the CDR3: TGTGCCAGTAGTATGTGGGACAGGGCGGTCTATGGCTACACCTTC. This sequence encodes CASSMWDRAVYGYTF.

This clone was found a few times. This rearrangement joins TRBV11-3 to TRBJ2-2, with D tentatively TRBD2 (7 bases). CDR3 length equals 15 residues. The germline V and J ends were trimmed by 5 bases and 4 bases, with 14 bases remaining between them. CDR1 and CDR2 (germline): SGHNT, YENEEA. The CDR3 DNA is TGTGCCAGCAGCCCGGGGGGCGGGACCACCGGGGAGCTGTTTTTT. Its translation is CASSPGGGTTGELFF.

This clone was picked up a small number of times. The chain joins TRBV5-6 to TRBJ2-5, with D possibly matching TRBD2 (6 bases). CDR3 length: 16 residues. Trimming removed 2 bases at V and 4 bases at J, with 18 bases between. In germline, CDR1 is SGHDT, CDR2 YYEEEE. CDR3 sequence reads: CASSFYLSGGGETQYF. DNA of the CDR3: TGTGCCAGCAGCTTCTACCTTAGCGGAGGAGGAGAGACCCAGTACTTC.

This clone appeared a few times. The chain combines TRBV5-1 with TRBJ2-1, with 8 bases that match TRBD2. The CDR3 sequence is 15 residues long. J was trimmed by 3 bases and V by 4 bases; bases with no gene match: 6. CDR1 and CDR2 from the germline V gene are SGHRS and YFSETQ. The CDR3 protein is CASSPGTRDYNEQFF. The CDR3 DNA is TGCGCCAGCAGCCCAGGGACTAGGGACTACAATGAGCAGTTCTTC.

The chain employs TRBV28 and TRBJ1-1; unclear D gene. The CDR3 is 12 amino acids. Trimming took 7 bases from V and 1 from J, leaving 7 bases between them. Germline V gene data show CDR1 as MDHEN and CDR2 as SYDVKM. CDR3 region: CASISGNTEAFF. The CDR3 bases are TGTGCCAGCATCTCCGGGAACACTGAAGCTTTCTTT. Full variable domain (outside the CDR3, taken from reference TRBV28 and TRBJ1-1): DVKVTQSSRYLVKRTGEKVFLECVQDMDHENMFWYRQDPGLGLRLIYFSYDVKMKEKGDIPEGYSVSREKKERFSLILESASTNQTSMYLCASISGNTEAFFGQGTRLTVV.

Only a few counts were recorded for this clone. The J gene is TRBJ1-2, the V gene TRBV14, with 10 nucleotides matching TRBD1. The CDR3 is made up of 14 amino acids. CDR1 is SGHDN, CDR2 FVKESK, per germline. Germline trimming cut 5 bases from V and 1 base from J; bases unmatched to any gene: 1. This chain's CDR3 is CASSWDRGNYGYTF. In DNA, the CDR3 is TGTGCCAGCAGCTGGGACAGGGGTAACTATGGCTACACCTTC.

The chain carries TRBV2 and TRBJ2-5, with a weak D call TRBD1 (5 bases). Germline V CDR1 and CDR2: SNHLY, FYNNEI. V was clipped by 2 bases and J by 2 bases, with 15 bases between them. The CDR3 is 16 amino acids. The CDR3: CASSEFGTGIQETQYF. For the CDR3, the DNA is TGTGCCAGCAGTGAATTCGGCACAGGTATTCAAGAGACCCAGTACTTC.

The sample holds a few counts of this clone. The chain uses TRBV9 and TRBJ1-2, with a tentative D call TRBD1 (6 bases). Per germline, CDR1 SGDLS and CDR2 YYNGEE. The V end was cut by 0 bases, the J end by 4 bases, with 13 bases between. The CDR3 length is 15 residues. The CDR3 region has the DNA TGTGCCAGCAGCGTAGATAACATGGGGGCCTATGGCTACACCTTC. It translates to CASSVDNMGAYGYTF.

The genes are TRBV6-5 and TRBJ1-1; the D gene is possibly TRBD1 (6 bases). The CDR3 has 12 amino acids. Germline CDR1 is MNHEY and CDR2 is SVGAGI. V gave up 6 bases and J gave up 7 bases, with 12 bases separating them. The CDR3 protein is CASSQNRVEAFF. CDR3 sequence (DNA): TGTGCCAGCAGCCAGAACAGGGTTGAAGCTTTCTTT.

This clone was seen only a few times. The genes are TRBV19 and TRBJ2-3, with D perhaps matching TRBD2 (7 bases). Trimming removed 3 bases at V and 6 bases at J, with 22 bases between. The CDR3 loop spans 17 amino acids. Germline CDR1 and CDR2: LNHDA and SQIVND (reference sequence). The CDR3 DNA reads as TGTGCCAGTAGTATCCCCCCGGGGCAGCGGGACATGGATACGCAGTATTTT. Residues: CASSIPPGQRDMDTQYF.

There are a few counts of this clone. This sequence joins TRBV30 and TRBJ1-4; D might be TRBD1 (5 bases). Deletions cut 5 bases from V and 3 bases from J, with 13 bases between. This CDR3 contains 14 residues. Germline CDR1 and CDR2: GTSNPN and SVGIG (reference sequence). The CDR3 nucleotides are TGTGCCTGGGGATGGGGCGACCCTAATGAAAAACTGTTTTTT. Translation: CAWGWGDPNEKLFF.

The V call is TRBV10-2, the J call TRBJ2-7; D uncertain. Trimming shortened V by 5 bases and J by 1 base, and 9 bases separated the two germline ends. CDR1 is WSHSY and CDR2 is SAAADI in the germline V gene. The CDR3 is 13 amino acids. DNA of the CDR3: TGCGCCAGCAGTTTCACACCGTCCTACGAGCAGTACTTC. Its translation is CASSFTPSYEQYF.